The T cell receptor beta chain described here comes from a study of T-cell memory formation after mild COVID-19. TCRdb re-called the 5' RACE reads with MiXCR, one entry per CDR3 protein. The sample has around 210,000 distinct CDR3 sequences, more than 8% seen once. Broader study findings: Contracting CD4+ clones sat mainly in CM and EM; CD8+ in EMRA.

This CDR3 contains 12 residues. With 2 bases removed from V and 0 bases from J, the gap between germline ends came to 1 base. In germline, CDR1 is SGHTA, CDR2 FQGNSA. This clonotype was recorded many times. Its antigen is unidentified. V gene TRBV7-2 combines with J gene TRBJ1-1, with D unclear. The clonotype comes from a man aged 18 to 30 who had mild COVID-19 (a few samples of this study predate the infection). Cell type and time point are not known. Sequencing input: PBMCs or a T cell subset sorted from them (not recorded which). This chain's CDR3 is CASSLMNTEAFF. The CDR3, as DNA: TGTGCCAGCAGCTTAATGAACACTGAAGCTTTCTTT.